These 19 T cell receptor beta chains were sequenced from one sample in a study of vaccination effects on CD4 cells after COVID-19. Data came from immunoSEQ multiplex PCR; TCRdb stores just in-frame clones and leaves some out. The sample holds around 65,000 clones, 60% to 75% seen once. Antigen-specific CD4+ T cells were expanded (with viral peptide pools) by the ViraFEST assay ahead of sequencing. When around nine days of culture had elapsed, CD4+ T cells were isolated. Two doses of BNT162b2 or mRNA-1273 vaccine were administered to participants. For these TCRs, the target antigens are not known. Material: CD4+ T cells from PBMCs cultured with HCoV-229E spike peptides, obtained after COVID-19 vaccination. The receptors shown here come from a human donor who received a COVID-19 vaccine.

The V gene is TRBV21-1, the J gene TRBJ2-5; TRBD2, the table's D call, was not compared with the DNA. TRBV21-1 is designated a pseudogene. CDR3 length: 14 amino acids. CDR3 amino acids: CASSKRRYQETQYF. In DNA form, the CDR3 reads TGTGCCAGCAGCAAACGTCGGTACCAAGAGACCCAGTACTTC.

The CDR3 is CASSEQGRNQPQHF. The CDR3 DNA follows: TGTGCCAGCAGTGAACAGGGGAGAAATCAGCCCCAGCATTTT. The chain employs TRBV27 and TRBJ1-5; 7 nucleotides align to TRBD1. V was pared by 5 bases and J by 4 bases, with 5 bases of the junction left unmatched. The germline CDR1 and CDR2 sequences are MNHEY and SMNVEV (reference sequence). CDR3 length: 14 residues.

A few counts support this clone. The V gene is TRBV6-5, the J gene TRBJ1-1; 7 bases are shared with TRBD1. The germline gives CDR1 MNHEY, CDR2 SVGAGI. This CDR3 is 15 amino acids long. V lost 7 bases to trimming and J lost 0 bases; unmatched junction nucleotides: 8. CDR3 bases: TGTGCCAGCAACAAGGGGGCGGCCATGAACACTGAAGCTTTCTTT. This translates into CASNKGAAMNTEAFF.

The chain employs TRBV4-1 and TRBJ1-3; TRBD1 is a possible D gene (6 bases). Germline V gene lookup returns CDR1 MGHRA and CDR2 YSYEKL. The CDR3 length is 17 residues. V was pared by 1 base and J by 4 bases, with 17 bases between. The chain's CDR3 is CASSQVSVGASGNTIYF. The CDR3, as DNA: TGCGCCAGCAGCCAAGTATCGGTGGGGGCGTCGGGAAACACCATATATTTT.

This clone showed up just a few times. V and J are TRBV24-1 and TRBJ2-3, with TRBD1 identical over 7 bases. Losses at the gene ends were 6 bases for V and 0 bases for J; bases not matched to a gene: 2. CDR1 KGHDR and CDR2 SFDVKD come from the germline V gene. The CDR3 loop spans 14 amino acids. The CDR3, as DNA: TGTGCCACCAGTTGGGGACAGAGCACAGATACGCAGTATTTT. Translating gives CATSWGQSTDTQYF.

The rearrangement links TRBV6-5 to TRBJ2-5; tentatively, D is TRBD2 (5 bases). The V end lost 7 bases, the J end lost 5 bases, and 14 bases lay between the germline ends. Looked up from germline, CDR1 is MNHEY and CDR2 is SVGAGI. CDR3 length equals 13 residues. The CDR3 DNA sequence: TGTGCCAGCACCAAAACTAGACGCGAGACCCAGTACTTC. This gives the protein CASTKTRRETQYF.

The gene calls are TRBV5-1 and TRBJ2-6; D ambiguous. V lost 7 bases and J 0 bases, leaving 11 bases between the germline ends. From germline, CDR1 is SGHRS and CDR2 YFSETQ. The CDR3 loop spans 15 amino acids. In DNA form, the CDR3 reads TGCGCCAGCGCAGCCGCTGTCTCTGGGGCCAACGTCCTGACTTTC. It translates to CASAAAVSGANVLTF. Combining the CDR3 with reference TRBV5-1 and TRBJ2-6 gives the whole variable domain KAGVTQTPRYLIKTRGQQVTLSCSPISGHRSVSWYQQTPGQGLQFLFEYFSETQRNKGNFPGRFSGRQFSNSRSEMNVSTLELGDSALYLCASAAAVSGANVLTFGAGSRLTVL.

This chain's CDR3 is CASRDRALMNTEAFF. In DNA, the CDR3 is TGTGCCAGCCGGGACAGGGCACTAATGAACACTGAAGCTTTCTTT. This chain connects TRBV6-5 to TRBJ1-1; 9 nucleotides match TRBD1. V gave up 8 bases and J gave up 0 bases; unmatched junction bases: 7. CDR1 MNHEY and CDR2 SVGAGI come from the germline V gene. The CDR3 covers 15 residues.

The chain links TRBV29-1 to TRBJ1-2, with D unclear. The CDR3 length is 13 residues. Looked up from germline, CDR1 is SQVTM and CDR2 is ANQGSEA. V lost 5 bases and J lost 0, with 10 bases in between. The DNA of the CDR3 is TGCAGCGTTCAGGAATTCGCTAACTATGGCTACACCTTC. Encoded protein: CSVQEFANYGYTF.

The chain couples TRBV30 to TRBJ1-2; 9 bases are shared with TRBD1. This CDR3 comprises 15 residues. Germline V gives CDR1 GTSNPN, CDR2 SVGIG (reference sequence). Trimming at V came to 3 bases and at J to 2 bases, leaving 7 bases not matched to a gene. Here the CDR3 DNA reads TGTGCCTGGAGCTTTCCGGGACAGGGAAACTATGGCTACACCTTC. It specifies CAWSFPGQGNYGYTF.

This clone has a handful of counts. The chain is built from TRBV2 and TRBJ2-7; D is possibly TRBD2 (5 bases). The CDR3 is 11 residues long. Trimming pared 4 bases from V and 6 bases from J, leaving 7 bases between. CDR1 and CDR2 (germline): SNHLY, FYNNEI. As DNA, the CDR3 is TGTGCCAGCAGTGTAGCGTCCGAGCAGTACGTC. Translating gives CASSVASEQYV.

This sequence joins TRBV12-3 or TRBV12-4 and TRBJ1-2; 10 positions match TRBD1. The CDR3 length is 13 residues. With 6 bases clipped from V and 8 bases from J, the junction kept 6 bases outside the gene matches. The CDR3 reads CASRRQGAWGYTF. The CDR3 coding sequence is TGTGCCAGCAGACGACAGGGGGCGTGGGGCTACACCTTC.

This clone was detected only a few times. The CDR3 nucleotides are TGCAGCGTCAGGGACAGGTCGAACACTGAAGCTTTCTTT. Translated, it gives CSVRDRSNTEAFF. V usage is TRBV29-1 and J usage is TRBJ1-1, with 8 bases lining up with TRBD1. CDR1 SQVTM and CDR2 ANQGSEA come from the germline V gene. The CDR3 covers 13 residues. Trimming at V came to 6 bases and at J to 1 base, leaving 4 bases not matched to a gene.

The CDR3 spells CASSLYQGASNEQFF. CDR3 coding DNA: TGTGCCAGCAGCTTATACCAGGGGGCCTCCAATGAGCAGTTCTTC. The chain employs TRBV7-2 and TRBJ2-1; 8 bases match TRBD1. Germline-derived CDR1 and CDR2 are SGHTA and FQGNSA. V lost 2 bases and J lost 6; bases outside the gene matches: 6. This CDR3 is 15 amino acids long.

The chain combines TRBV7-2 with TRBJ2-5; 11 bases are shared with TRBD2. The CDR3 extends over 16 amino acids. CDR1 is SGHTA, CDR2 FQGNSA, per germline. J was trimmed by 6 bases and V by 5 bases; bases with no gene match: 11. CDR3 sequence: CASSSSGGAAIKTQYF. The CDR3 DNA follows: TGTGCCAGCAGCAGTAGCGGGGGGGCCGCAATAAAGACCCAGTACTTC.

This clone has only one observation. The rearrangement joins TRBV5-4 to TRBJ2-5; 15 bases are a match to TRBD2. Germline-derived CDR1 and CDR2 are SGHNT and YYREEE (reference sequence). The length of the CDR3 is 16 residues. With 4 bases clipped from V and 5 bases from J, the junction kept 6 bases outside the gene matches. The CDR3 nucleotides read TGTGCCAGCAGCCGCGGACTAGCGGGGGGGCCGGAGACCCAGTACTTC. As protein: CASSRGLAGGPETQYF.

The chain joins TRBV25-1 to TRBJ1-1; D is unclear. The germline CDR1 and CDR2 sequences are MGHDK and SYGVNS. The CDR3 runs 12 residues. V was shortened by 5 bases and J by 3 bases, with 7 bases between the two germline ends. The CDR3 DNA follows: TGTGCCAGCAGTCCGGGTTACACTGAAGCTTTCTTT. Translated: CASSPGYTEAFF.

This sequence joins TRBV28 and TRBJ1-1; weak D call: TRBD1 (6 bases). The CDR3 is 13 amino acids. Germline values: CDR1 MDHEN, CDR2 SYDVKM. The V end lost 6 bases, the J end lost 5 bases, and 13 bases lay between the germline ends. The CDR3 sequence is CASRRQAWTEAFF. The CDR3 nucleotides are TGTGCCAGCAGGAGACAGGCGTGGACTGAAGCTTTCTTT.

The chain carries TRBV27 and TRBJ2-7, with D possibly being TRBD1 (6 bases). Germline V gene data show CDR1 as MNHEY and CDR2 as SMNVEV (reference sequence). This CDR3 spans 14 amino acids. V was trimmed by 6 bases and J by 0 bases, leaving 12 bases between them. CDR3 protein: CASRRQALSYEQYV. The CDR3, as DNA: TGTGCCAGCAGGCGACAGGCACTCTCCTACGAGCAGTACGTC.